Listed below are T cell receptor beta chains from one sample, sequenced in a study of early stage breast cancer tumors. The method was immunoSEQ multiplex PCR; TCRdb's version includes in-frame clones alone and lacks a portion of them. The sample has under 45,000 clones, around 73% seen once. Specimen: blood. These receptors all stem from a person aged 50 to 59 with breast cancer. Both conserved end residues are part of each CDR3. The D gene is left open where the match is weak. Some rows have no size entry. The others give once, few or many, or a class for an expanded clone.

J,V,size,D,DNA,CDR3
TRBJ1-5,TRBV18,few,.,TGTGCCAGCTCACCTGGAACAGGCCGCAATCAGCCCCAGCATTTT,CASSPGTGRNQPQHF
TRBJ2-7,TRBV7-9,few,TRBD2,TGTGCCAGCACCCTTAGCGGGAGGGGCCACGAGCAGTACTTC,CASTLSGRGHEQYF
TRBJ2-3,TRBV5-1,.,TRBD2,TGCGCCAGCAGCTTGTCGAGACTAGCGGGTCGCACAGATACGCAGTATTTT,CASSLSRLAGRTDTQYF
TRBJ1-2,TRBV10-3,few,.,TGTGCCATCACCACTGGAGTATATGGCTACACCTTC,CAITTGVYGYTF
TRBJ2-3,TRBV27,.,.,TGTGCCAGCAGTTTATCGTTCTATCCCACAGATACGCAGTATTTT,CASSLSFYPTDTQYF
TRBJ2-3,TRBV2,once,TRBD2,TGTGCCAGCAGTGAACGGGCGGGGGGCGCAGATACGCAGTATTTT,CASSERAGGADTQYF
TRBJ2-6,TRBV4-1,.,TRBD1,TGCGCCAGCAGCCAGGAACAGGGGTGGGGGGCCAACGTCCTGACTTTC,CASSQEQGWGANVLTF
TRBJ1-5,TRBV27,.,.,TGTGCCAGCAGTTCGGAGGGAGCCCAGCATTTT,CASSSEGAQHF
TRBJ2-3,TRBV2,.,TRBD2,TGTGCCACCGGGACTAGCGGGAGCACAGATACGCAGTATTTT,CATGTSGSTDTQYF
TRBJ1-4,TRBV5-6,.,.,TGTGCCAGCAGCCAACCAGCTGGACTCGCGCCTGCAACTAATGAAAAACTGTTTTTT,CASSQPAGLAPATNEKLFF
TRBJ2-1,TRBV29-1,.,TRBD2,TGCAGCGTTGAAGGATTAGCGGGAGGGCCCCAAATATACAATGAGCAGTTCTTC,CSVEGLAGGPQIYNEQFF
TRBJ2-7,TRBV28,.,TRBD2,TGTGCCAGCAGTTTAGGACTAGCGGGAGGGTACGAGCAGTACTTC,CASSLGLAGGYEQYF
TRBJ2-1,TRBV4-2,.,TRBD2,TGTGCCAGCAGCCAAGATCTAGACAGCGGGAAGTTCTTC,CASSQDLDSGKFF
TRBJ2-3,TRBV18,.,TRBD2,TGTGCCAGCTCACCACCTGGCGGGGGAACCACAGATACGCAGTATTTT,CASSPPGGGTTDTQYF
TRBJ2-3,TRBV9,.,.,TGTGCCAGCAGCACTACCAGCACAGATACGCAGTATTTT,CASSTTSTDTQYF
TRBJ2-3,TRBV27,.,TRBD2,TGTGCCAGCAGTTTAAAGACTAGCGGGTTCGTAGATACGCAGTATTTT,CASSLKTSGFVDTQYF
TRBJ1-1,TRBV21-1,.,.,TGCCGGGGGGGGCGGCTCAACACTGAAGCTTTCTTT,CRGGRLNTEAFF
TRBJ1-5,TRBV19,.,TRBD1,TGTGCCAGTAGTATGGGGCGACAGGGGCGGTCCCAGCATTTT,CASSMGRQGRSQHF
TRBJ2-7,TRBV5-1,.,TRBD2,TGCGCCAGCAGCTTGGCTGGCGGGAGGGAAGGCGAGCAGTACTTC,CASSLAGGREGEQYF
TRBJ1-2,TRBV5-1,.,.,TGCGCCAGCAGCCCTCGGGCCTCCCCGGGGGACTATGGCTACACCTTC,CASSPRASPGDYGYTF
TRBJ2-1,TRBV13,.,TRBD2,TGTGCCAGCAGCCCCGGGACTAGGGACTACAATGAGCAGTTCTTC,CASSPGTRDYNEQFF
TRBJ2-7,TRBV14,.,.,TGTGCCAGCAGCCCCCCCCGGAGGGGTGTTTCCTACGAGCAGTACTTC,CASSPPRRGVSYEQYF
TRBJ1-3,TRBV2,.,.,TGTGCCAGCAGTGTGGGCATAAGCTCTGGAAACACCATATATTTT,CASSVGISSGNTIYF
TRBJ1-5,TRBV7-8,.,.,TGTGCCAGCAGCCCCGGTCAGGGCCTTAGCAATCAGCCCCAGCATTTT,CASSPGQGLSNQPQHF
TRBJ2-4,TRBV7-9,.,.,TGTGCCAGCAGCCCACGGAGGGTCGGGGAAAACATTCAGTACTTC,CASSPRRVGENIQYF
TRBJ2-5,TRBV12-5,.,TRBD2,TGTGCTAGTGCCGCGGGAGCCGGGGGGACCCAGTACTTC,CASAAGAGGTQYF
TRBJ1-2,TRBV6-1,.,.,TGTGCCAGCAGTGAAACGACGGGGCAGGGGCTTTATGGCTACACCTTC,CASSETTGQGLYGYTF